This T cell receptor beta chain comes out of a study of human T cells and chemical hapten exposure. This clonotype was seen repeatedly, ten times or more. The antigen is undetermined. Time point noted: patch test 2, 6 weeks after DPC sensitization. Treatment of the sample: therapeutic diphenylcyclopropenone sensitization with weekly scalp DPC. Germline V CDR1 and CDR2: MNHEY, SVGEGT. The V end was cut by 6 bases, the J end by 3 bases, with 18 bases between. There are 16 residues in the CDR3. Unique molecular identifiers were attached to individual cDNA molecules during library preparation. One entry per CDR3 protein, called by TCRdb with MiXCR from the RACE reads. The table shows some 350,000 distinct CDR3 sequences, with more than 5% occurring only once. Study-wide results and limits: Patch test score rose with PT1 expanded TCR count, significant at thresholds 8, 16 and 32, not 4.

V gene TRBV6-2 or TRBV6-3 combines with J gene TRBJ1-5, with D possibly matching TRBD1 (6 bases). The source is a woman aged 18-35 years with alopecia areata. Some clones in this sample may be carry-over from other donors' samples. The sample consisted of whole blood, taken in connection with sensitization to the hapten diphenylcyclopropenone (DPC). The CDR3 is CASRLISGDYNQPQHF. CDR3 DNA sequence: TGTGCCAGCAGACTGATATCAGGGGATTACAATCAGCCCCAGCATTTT.